This T cell receptor beta chain originates from a study of a mutant IDH1 vaccine in newly diagnosed glioma. Study-level information: Patients arrived already treated with radiotherapy, temozolomide, or both, most having had both. Scheduled at week 35, visit V12 preceded visit V13, held at week 47. Study-wide findings and caveats: Patients showed vaccine-induced immune responses at a rate of around 94%.

The V gene end was trimmed by 4 bases and the J gene end by 6 bases; junction bases not matched to a gene: 1. Germline V gene lookup returns CDR1 SGHRS and CDR2 YFSETQ. This CDR3 contains 12 residues. Time point denoted: week 47, end of study. Every vaccine dose comprised 300 ug of mutant IDH1 20-mer peptide plus topical imiquimod. Donor tumors were new WHO grade 3 or 4 IDH1-mutant, ATRX-lost astrocytomas. Concerning this clone: Antigen specificity is unknown.

Assay: immunoSEQ multiplex PCR; the TCRdb copy retains only in-frame clones and omits some. The sample lists over 30,000 clones; roughly 90% were seen once. Sequencing was performed on PBMCs, taken from a glioma patient whose treatment included an IDH1 peptide vaccine. The TCR comes from a woman aged 40 to 50 with glioma. This chain joins TRBV5-1 and TRBJ2-4; 7 bases align to TRBD2. DNA for the CDR3: TGCGCCAGCAGCGGGGGGGGAAACATTCAGTACTTC. This translates into CASSGGGNIQYF.